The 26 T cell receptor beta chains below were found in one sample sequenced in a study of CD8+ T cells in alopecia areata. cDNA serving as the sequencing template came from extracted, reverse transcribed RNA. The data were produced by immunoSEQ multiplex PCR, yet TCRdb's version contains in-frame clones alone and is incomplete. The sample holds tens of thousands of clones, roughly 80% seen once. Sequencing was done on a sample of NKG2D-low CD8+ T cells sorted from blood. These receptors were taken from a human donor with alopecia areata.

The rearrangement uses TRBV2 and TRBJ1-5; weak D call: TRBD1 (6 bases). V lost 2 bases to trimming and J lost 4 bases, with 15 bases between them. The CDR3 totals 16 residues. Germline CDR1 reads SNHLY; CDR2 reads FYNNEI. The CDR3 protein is CASSELWGLGNQPQHF. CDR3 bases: TGTGCCAGCAGTGAATTGTGGGGGCTGGGGAATCAGCCCCAGCATTTT. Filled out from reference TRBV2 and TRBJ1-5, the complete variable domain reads EPEVTQTPSHQVTQMGQEVILRCVPISNHLYFYWYRQILGQKVEFLVSFYNNEISEKSEIFDDQFSVERPDGSNFTLKIRSTKLEDSAMYFCASSELWGLGNQPQHFGDGTRLSIL.

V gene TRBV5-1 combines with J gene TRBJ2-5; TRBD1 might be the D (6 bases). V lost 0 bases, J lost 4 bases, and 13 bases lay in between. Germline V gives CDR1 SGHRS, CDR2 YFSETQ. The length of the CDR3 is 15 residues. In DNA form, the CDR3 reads TGCGCCAGCAGCTTGGCCGTCACGACAGGAGAGACCCAGTACTTC. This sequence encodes CASSLAVTTGETQYF.

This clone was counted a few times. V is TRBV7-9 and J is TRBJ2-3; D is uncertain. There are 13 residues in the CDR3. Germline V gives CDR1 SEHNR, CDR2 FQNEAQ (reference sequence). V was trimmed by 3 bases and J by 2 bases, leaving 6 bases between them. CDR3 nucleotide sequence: TGTGCCAGCAGCTTTGTAACCACAGATACGCAGTATTTT. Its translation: CASSFVTTDTQYF.

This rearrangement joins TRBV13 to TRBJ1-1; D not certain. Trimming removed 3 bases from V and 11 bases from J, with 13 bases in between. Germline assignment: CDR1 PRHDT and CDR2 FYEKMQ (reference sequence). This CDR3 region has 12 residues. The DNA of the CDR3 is TGTGCCAGCAGCTTTTTGGGGAACCGGGCTTTCTTT. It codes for CASSFLGNRAFF.

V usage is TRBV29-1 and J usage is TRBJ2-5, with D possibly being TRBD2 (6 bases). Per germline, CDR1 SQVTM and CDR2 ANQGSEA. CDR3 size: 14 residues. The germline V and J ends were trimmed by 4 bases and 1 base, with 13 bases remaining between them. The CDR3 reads CSVVGSGVQETQYF. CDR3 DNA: TGCAGCGTTGTCGGTAGCGGAGTCCAAGAGACCCAGTACTTC.

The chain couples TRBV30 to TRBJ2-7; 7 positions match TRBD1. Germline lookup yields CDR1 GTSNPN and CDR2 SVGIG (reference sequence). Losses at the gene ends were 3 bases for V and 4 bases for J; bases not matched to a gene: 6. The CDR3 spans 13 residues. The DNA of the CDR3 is TGTGCCTGGAGCCCCGGGACAGCTTACGAGCAGTACTTC. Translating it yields CAWSPGTAYEQYF.

In DNA form, the CDR3 reads TGTGCCAGCAGTGACGGTAGGGATGAGCAGTTCTTC. Translated: CASSDGRDEQFF. This chain connects TRBV2 to TRBJ2-1; D unresolved. Trimming cost V 3 bases and J 8 bases, with 8 bases left between them. The CDR3 spans 12 residues. Germline loops: CDR1 SNHLY, CDR2 FYNNEI.

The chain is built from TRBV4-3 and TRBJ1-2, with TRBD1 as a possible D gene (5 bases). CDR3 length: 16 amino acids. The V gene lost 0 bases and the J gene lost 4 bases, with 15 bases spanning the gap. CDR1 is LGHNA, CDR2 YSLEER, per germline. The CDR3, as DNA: TGCGCCAGCAGCCAAGATGAGGGCAGGGATCCCTATGGCTACACCTTC. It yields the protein CASSQDEGRDPYGYTF.

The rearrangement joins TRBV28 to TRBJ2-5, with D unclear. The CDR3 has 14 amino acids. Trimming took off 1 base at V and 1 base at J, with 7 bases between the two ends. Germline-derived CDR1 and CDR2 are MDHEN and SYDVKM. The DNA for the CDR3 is TGTGCCAGCAGTTTATTCGAAAGCCAAGAGACCCAGTACTTC. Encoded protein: CASSLFESQETQYF. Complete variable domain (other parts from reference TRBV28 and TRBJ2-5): DVKVTQSSRYLVKRTGEKVFLECVQDMDHENMFWYRQDPGLGLRLIYFSYDVKMKEKGDIPEGYSVSREKKERFSLILESASTNQTSMYLCASSLFESQETQYFGPGTRLLVL.

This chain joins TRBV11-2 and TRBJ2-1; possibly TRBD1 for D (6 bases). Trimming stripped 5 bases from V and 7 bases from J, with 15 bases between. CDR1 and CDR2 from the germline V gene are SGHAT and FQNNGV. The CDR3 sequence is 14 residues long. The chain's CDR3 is CASSPVTGWNEQFF. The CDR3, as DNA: TGTGCCAGCAGCCCTGTAACAGGGTGGAATGAGCAGTTCTTC.

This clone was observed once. Here the CDR3 DNA reads TGTGCCTGGAGTGTCCCAGGGAGCTCCTACGAGCAGTACTTC. Its translation: CAWSVPGSSYEQYF. This sequence joins TRBV30 and TRBJ2-7; D may match TRBD1 or TRBD2 (5 bases each). CDR1 and CDR2 (germline): GTSNPN, SVGIG (reference sequence). The V gene lost 0 bases and the J gene lost 0 bases, with 9 bases spanning the gap. The CDR3 length is 14 residues.

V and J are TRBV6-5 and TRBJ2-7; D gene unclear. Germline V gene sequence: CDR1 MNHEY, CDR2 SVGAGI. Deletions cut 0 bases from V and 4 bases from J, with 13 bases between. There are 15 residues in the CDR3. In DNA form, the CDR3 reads TGTGCCAGCAGTTACTCGGTGTTGTTCCAGTACGAGCAGTACTTC. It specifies CASSYSVLFQYEQYF.

The CDR3 nucleotides are TGCAGCGTTCACGGGAATGACAGGGTAGAGACCCAGTACTTC. Translated: CSVHGNDRVETQYF. The V gene is TRBV29-1, the J gene TRBJ2-5; 7 nucleotides agree with TRBD1. CDR1 and CDR2 from the germline V gene are SQVTM and ANQGSEA. With 5 bases clipped from V and 4 bases from J, the junction kept 10 bases outside the gene matches. The CDR3 has 14 amino acids.

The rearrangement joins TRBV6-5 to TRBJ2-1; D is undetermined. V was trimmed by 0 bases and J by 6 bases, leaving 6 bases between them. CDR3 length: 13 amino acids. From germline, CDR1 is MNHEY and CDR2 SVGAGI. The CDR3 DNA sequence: TGTGCCAGCAGTTACTCGATCAGCAATGAGCAGTTCTTC. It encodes CASSYSISNEQFF.

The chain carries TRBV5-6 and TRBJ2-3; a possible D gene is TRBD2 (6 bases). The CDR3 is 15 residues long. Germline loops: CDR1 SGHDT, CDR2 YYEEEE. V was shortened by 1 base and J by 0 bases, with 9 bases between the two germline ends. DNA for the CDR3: TGTGCCAGCAGCTTGAAGCGGGCTAGCACAGATACGCAGTATTTT. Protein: CASSLKRASTDTQYF.

CDR3 in amino acids: CSVPQGTEAFF. The CDR3, as DNA: TGCAGCGTTCCGCAGGGGACTGAAGCTTTCTTT. This chain links TRBV29-1 with TRBJ1-1; TRBD1 is a possible D gene (6 bases). Germline CDR1 reads SQVTM; CDR2 reads ANQGSEA. The length of the CDR3 is 11 residues. Between the trimmed V and J ends, which lost 5 bases and 5 bases, there was a span of 9 bases. Full variable domain (remainder filled in from reference TRBV29-1 and TRBJ1-1): SAVISQKPSRDICQRGTSLTIQCQVDSQVTMMFWYRQQPGQSLTLIATANQGSEATYESGFVIDKFPISRPNLTFSTLTVSNMSPEDSSIYLCSVPQGTEAFFGQGTRLTVV.

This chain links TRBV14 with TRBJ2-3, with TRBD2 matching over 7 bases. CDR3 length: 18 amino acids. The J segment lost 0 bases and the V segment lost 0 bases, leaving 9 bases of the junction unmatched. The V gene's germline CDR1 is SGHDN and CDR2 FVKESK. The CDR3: CASSQEVAGLTSTDTQYF. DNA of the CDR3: TGTGCCAGCAGCCAAGAAGTAGCGGGTCTAACTAGCACAGATACGCAGTATTTT.

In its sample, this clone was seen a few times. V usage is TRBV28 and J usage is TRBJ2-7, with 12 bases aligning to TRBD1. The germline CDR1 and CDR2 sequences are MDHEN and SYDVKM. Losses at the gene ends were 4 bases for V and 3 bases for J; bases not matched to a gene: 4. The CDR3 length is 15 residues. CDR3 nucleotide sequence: TGTGCCAGCAGTTGGGGGACAGGGGGCTTCTACGAGCAGTACTTC. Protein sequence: CASSWGTGGFYEQYF. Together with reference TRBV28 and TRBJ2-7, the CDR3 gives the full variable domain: DVKVTQSSRYLVKRTGEKVFLECVQDMDHENMFWYRQDPGLGLRLIYFSYDVKMKEKGDIPEGYSVSREKKERFSLILESASTNQTSMYLCASSWGTGGFYEQYFGPGTRLTVT.

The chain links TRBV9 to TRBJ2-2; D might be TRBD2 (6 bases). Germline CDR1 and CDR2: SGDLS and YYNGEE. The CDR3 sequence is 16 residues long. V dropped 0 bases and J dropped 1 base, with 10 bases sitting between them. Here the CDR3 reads CASSVVTGGNTGELFF. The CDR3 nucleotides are TGTGCCAGCAGCGTAGTCACCGGGGGGAACACCGGGGAGCTGTTTTTT. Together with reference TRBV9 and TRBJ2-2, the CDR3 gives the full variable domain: DSGVTQTPKHLITATGQRVTLRCSPRSGDLSVYWYQQSLDQGLQFLIQYYNGEERAKGNILERFSAQQFPDLHSELNLSSLELGDSALYFCASSVVTGGNTGELFFGEGSRLTVL.

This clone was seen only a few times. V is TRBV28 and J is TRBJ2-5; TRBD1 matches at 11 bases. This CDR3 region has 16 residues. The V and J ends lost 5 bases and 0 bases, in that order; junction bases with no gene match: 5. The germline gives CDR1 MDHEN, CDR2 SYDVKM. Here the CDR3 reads CASSGTGGGYQETQYF. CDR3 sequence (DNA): TGTGCCAGCAGTGGGACAGGGGGTGGGTACCAAGAGACCCAGTACTTC.

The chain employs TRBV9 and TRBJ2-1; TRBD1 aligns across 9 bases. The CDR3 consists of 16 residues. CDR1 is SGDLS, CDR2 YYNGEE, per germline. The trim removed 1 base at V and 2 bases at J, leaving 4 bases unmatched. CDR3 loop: CASSVSGTGTYNEQFF. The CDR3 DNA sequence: TGTGCCAGCAGCGTATCCGGGACAGGGACCTACAATGAGCAGTTCTTC.

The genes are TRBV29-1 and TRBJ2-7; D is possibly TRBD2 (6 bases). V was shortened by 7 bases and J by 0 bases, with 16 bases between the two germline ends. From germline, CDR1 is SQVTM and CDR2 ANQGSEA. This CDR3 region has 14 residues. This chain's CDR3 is CSAIWEAASYEQYF. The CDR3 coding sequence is TGCAGCGCGATCTGGGAGGCAGCCTCCTACGAGCAGTACTTC.

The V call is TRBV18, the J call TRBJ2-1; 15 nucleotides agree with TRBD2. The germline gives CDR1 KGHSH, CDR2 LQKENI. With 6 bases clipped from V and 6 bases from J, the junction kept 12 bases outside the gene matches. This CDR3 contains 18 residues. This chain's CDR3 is CASSHFRTSGRVGNEQFF. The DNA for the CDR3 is TGTGCCAGCTCCCATTTTCGGACTAGCGGGAGGGTCGGCAATGAGCAGTTCTTC. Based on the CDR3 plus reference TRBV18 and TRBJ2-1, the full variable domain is NAGVMQNPRHLVRRRGQEARLRCSPMKGHSHVYWYRQLPEEGLKFMVYLQKENIIDESGMPKERFSAEFPKEGPSILRIQQVVRGDSAAYFCASSHFRTSGRVGNEQFFGPGTRLTVL.

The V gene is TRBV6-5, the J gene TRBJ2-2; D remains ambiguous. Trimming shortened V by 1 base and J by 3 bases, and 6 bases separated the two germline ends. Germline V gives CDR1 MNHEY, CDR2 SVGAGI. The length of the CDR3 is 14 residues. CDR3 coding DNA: TGTGCCAGCAGTTACTTGACGGACACCGGGGAGCTGTTTTTT. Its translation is CASSYLTDTGELFF.

The CDR3 DNA is TGTGCCAGCAGTAATTCCGCAGCAGATACGCAGTATTTT. Translation: CASSNSAADTQYF. The rearrangement uses TRBV6-5 and TRBJ2-3; D ambiguous. V was shortened by 5 bases and J by 4 bases, with 10 bases between the two germline ends. In germline, CDR1 is MNHEY, CDR2 SVGAGI. The CDR3 length is 13 residues.

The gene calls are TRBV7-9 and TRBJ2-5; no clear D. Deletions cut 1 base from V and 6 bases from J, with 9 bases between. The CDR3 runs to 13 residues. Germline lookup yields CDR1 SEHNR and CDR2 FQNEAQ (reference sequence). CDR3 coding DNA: TGTGCCAGCAGCTTAGAAGTCGGCCAGACCCAGTACTTC. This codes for CASSLEVGQTQYF.